These 8 T cell receptor beta chains were sequenced from one sample in a study of T-cell reconstitution after alpha-beta-depleted transplantation in children. Construction of the TCRbeta library involved unique molecular identifiers. TCRdb fed the PCR reads into MiXCR, producing one record per CDR3 protein. The repertoire holds over 550,000 distinct CDR3 sequences, with roughly a tenth as singletons. The sequenced sample was PBMCs from the stem cell graft donor, obtained from the stem cell graft. These receptors were taken from a human donor who donated a stem cell graft to a child with acute myeloid leukemia.

This chain joins TRBV20-1 and TRBJ2-5, with unresolved D. This CDR3 comprises 10 residues. Trimming cost V 2 bases and J 10 bases, with 8 bases left between them. The germline V gene has CDR1 DFQATT and CDR2 SNEGSKA (reference sequence). The CDR3 spells CSARHDGQYF. The CDR3 region has the DNA TGCAGTGCTAGACACGATGGCCAGTACTTC.

This clonotype has ten or more counts. The chain carries TRBV18 and TRBJ2-7; D unresolved. Trimming left V 5 bases short and J 1 base short, with 9 bases between. CDR1 and CDR2 from the germline V gene are KGHSH and LQKENI. The CDR3 is 13 residues long. The CDR3 loop is CASSSDISYEQYF. The CDR3 bases are TGTGCCAGCTCATCAGACATTTCCTACGAGCAGTACTTC.

This clonotype was detected many times. The chain employs TRBV7-3 and TRBJ2-1, with 8 nucleotides matching TRBD2. CDR3 length: 15 amino acids. V dropped 3 bases and J dropped 1; count of bases not matched to a gene: 2. Germline V CDR1 and CDR2: SGHTA, FQGTGA. CDR3 loop: CASSFSGTSYNEQFF. CDR3 nucleotides: TGTGCCAGCAGCTTTAGCGGGACTTCCTACAATGAGCAGTTCTTC. Full variable domain (missing parts from reference TRBV7-3 and TRBJ2-1): GAGVSQTPSNKVTEKGKYVELRCDPISGHTALYWYRQSLGQGPEFLIYFQGTGAADDSGLPNDRFFAVRPEGSVSTLKIQRTERGDSAVYLCASSFSGTSYNEQFFGPGTRLTVL.

This clonotype came up a few times. This chain uses TRBV2 with TRBJ2-7; tentatively, D is TRBD1 or TRBD2 (5 bases each). Germline loops: CDR1 SNHLY, CDR2 FYNNEI. The CDR3 consists of 13 residues. Trimming removed 4 bases at V and 6 bases at J, with 13 bases between. The CDR3 region is CASSVQRGTEQYF. CDR3 DNA sequence: TGTGCCAGCAGTGTCCAGAGGGGAACCGAGCAGTACTTC.

There are a few counts of this clonotype. The chain combines TRBV15 with TRBJ1-2; D is possibly TRBD1 (6 bases). The CDR3 contains 16 residues. Per the germline V gene, CDR1 is LNHNV and CDR2 is YYDKDF (reference sequence). Deletions cut 0 bases from V and 7 bases from J, with 18 bases between. This CDR3 is CATSRDLVGGSGGYTF. The CDR3 bases are TGTGCCACCAGCAGAGATCTTGTTGGGGGCTCAGGTGGCTACACCTTC.

This clonotype appeared many times. The CDR3 DNA follows: TGTGCCAGCGGACAGGGGTCCCCCATGAACACTGAAGCTTTCTTT. It translates to CASGQGSPMNTEAFF. This chain joins TRBV4-2 and TRBJ1-1; 9 nucleotides align to TRBD1. The CDR3 is 15 amino acids. The germline V gene has CDR1 LGHNA and CDR2 YNFKEQ. J was trimmed by 0 bases and V by 8 bases; bases with no gene match: 7.

There are a few counts of this clonotype. The chain joins TRBV15 to TRBJ2-1; the match to TRBD1 covers 8 bases. Trimming took 4 bases from V and 7 from J; bases not matched to a gene: 9. Germline V gene data show CDR1 as LNHNV and CDR2 as YYDKDF (reference sequence). This CDR3 is built from 15 residues. The CDR3 reads CATSTGGPARNEQFF. The CDR3 DNA reads TGTGCCACCAGCACAGGGGGCCCGGCGCGGAATGAGCAGTTCTTC.

The chain joins TRBV7-2 to TRBJ1-1; maybe TRBD1 (5 bases). The CDR3 is 14 amino acids. Trimming removed 2 bases from V and 5 bases from J, with 12 bases in between. CDR1 SGHTA and CDR2 FQGNSA come from the germline V gene. The CDR3 sequence is CASSLKQGGTEAFF. The CDR3 region has the DNA TGTGCCAGCAGCTTAAAGCAGGGCGGGACTGAAGCTTTCTTT.